This T cell receptor (beta chain) came from a study of cytomegalovirus exposure and HLA in healthy donors. Across the whole study: In an early release, HLA-typed donors contributed about 79 million unique TCR sequences.

Points from the study as a whole: Analysis performed later showed TCR beta chains linked to HLA being more clonally expanded than equally common others. V- and J-gene trimming of TCR beta was linked (in a later analysis) to a missense DCLRE1C variant. In terms of immune exposure information, only CMV serostatus was available.

PCR amplification relied on 60 Vbeta primers (plus 13 Jbeta primers). Produced via immunoSEQ multiplex PCR; TCRdb's table is partial and in-frame only. The repertoire holds about 140,000 clones, with roughly 80% as singletons. Worth noting for this clone: Antigen: not known.

V shed 6 bases, J shed 1 base, and the junction held 18 bases outside the gene matches. Germline CDR1 is SEHNR and CDR2 is FQNEAQ (reference sequence). This CDR3 has 19 amino acids. The receptor comes from a man aged 35-49 years in good health and CMV-seronegative. The chain uses TRBV7-9 and TRBJ2-3, with TRBD1 identical over 8 bases. Sequenced sample: PBMCs. The CDR3 nucleotides read TGTGCCAGCAGACAATCACGCGGGACAGGTCCACAGGGCACAGATACGCAGTATTTT. This translates into CASRQSRGTGPQGTDTQYF. Filled out from reference TRBV7-9 and TRBJ2-3, the complete variable domain reads DTGVSQNPRHKITKRGQNVTFRCDPISEHNRLYWYRQTLGQGPEFLTYFQNEAQLEKSRLLSDRFSAERPKGSFSTLEIQRTEQGDSAMYLCASRQSRGTGPQGTDTQYFGPGTRLTVL.